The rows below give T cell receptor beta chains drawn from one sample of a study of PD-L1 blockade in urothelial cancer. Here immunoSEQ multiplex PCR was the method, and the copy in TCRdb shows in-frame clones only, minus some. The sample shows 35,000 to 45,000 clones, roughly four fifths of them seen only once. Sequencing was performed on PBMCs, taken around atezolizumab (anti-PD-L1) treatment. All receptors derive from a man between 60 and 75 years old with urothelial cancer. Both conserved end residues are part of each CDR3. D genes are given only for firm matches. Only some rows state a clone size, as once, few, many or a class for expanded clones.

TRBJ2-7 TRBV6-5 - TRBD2 CASSSSVLAGEEQYF TGTGCCAGCAGTTCCTCCGTTTTAGCGGGGGAAGAGCAGTACTTC
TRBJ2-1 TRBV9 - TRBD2 CASSLGLAYEQFF TGTGCCAGCAGCCTGGGACTAGCGTATGAGCAGTTCTTC
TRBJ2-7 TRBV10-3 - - CATRGGYEQYF TGTGCCACTAGGGGGGGGTACGAGCAGTACTTC
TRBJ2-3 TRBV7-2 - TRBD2 CASSPLAGGRDTQYF TGTGCCAGCAGCCCTCTAGCGGGGGGGCGGGATACGCAGTATTTT
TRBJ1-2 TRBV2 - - CATAPRGSYGYTF TGTGCCACCGCCCCCCGAGGGTCCTATGGCTACACCTTC
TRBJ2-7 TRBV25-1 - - CASSPTGYEQYF TGTGCCAGCAGTCCCACAGGGTACGAGCAGTACTTC
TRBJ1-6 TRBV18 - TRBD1 CASSPLGTDLNSPLHF TGTGCCAGCTCACCACTGGGGACAGACCTTAATTCACCCCTCCACTTT
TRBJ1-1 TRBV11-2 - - CASSFGRGPYTEAFF TGTGCCAGCAGCTTCGGCAGGGGCCCATACACTGAAGCTTTCTTT
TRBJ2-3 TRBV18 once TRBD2 CASSKTSGEADTQYF TGTGCCAGCTCGAAGACTAGCGGGGAGGCAGATACGCAGTATTTT
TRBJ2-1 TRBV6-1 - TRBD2 CASVDTSVDNEQFF TGTGCCAGCGTAGACACTAGCGTTGACAATGAGCAGTTCTTC
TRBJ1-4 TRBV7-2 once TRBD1 CASSLGQREKLFF TGTGCCAGCAGCTTGGGACAGCGGGAAAAACTGTTTTTT
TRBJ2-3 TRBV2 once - CASSDSQGTDTQYF TGTGCCAGCAGTGACTCGCAGGGCACAGATACGCAGTATTTT
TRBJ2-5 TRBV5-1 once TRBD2 CASSLGRRGNLQETQYF TGCGCCAGCAGCTTGGGTCGGCGGGGGAACCTTCAAGAGACCCAGTACTTC
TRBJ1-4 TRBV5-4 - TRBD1 CASSEQGRLEKLFF TGTGCCAGCAGCGAACAGGGGCGGTTAGAAAAACTGTTTTTT
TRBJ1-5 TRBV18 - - CASSHLDSNAGQPQHF TGTGCCAGCTCACATCTGGACAGCAACGCGGGTCAGCCCCAGCATTTT
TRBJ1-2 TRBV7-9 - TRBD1 CASSLATGQGNYGYTF TGTGCCAGCAGCTTAGCGACGGGACAGGGTAACTATGGCTACACCTTC
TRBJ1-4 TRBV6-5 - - CASSFTGSATNEKLFF TGTGCCAGCAGTTTCACAGGGTCCGCAACTAATGAAAAACTGTTTTTT
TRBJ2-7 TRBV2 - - CASSRLRYEQYF TGTGCCAGCAGCCGCCTGCGCTACGAGCAGTACTTC
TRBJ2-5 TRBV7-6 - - CASSLVVGGPETQYF TGTGCCAGCAGCTTAGTGGTGGGGGGGCCAGAGACCCAGTACTTC
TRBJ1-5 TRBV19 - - CASSIGVVFDQPQHF TGTGCCAGTAGTATAGGAGTGGTATTCGATCAGCCCCAGCATTTT
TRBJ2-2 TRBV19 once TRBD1 CATGQGASVGELFF TGTGCCACCGGACAGGGGGCTTCTGTCGGGGAGCTGTTTTTT
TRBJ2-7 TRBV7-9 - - CASSIRTSSSYEQYF TGTGCCAGCAGCATACGGACATCGTCCTCCTACGAGCAGTACTTC
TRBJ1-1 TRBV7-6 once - CASSLAHRDEAFF TGTGCCAGCAGCTTAGCCCACAGGGATGAAGCTTTCTTT
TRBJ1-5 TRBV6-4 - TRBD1 CASSEGTGGNQPQHF TGTGCCAGCAGTGAAGGGACAGGGGGCAATCAGCCCCAGCATTTT